This T cell receptor (beta chain) appears in the sequencing data of a study of blood T cell repertoires in COVID-19 (dated by TCRdb to between 2020 and 2021). Some background on the complete study: Collaborator samples came from the United States, Italy and Spain and covered acute and convalescent phases of COVID-19. A de-identified subject ID, COVID-19 status, age in years and sex were almost always included in the sample metadata. Subjects who had been exposed to COVID-19, were actively infected with it, or had recovered from it provided the deeply sampled blood TCRbeta repertoires that made up the dataset. The repertoires were released in a freely available public database meant as a resource for research on the immune response to SARS-CoV-2. Where available, HLA class I and class II types were taken from metadata supplied by the sample provider and were not determined by assay-based typing. The material from the prospective study consisted of cDNA or gDNA derived from T cells, B-cell-depleted T cells, or PBMCs. The samples were drawn from two sources: the first 160 participants of the ongoing ImmuneRACE study, and fewer than 1,500 subjects contributed by 6 global collaborators. Overall study results and their limits: How much clinical and demographic metadata was included differed by source and by participant, and the metadata was provided uncurated.

As for this clone: Its binding antigen is unknown. No base quality values were provided; no much bigger clone lies one nucleotide off.

The immunoSEQ Assay, a bias-controlled multiplex PCR, was used to amplify TCRbeta CDR3 regions from genomic DNA. The original methods were these. Nucleated cell counts per sample were estimated from amplification of reference gene primers within the assay. To quantify the absolute abundance of each unique TCRbeta CDR3 rearrangement, sequence reads were collapsed and filtered. For each sample, productive Simpson clonality was calculated by taking the square root of Simpson's diversity index across productive rearrangements. Imported from immuneACCESS, the table was reduced by TCRdb to in-frame sequences with V and J called. These copies leave out some clones; in studies compared against another copy, an unresolved V gene accounts for under half, and the cause of the remainder is not known. V and J calls plus clone size are reproduced from that table; the DNA served to infer D and trimming. Counted in this sample were roughly 100,000 clones; 70% to 85% of them appeared once. The ten largest clones capture 20% to 25% of the sample.

The CDR3, cysteine through phenylalanine, is 15 amino acids long. Kept here is only the CDR3 DNA, which spans 45 bases and is read in frame from base 1. The germline V gene specifies KGHSH as CDR1 and LQKENI as CDR2. V is trimmed back by 4 bases and J by 4 bases, and the junction contains 7 bases that no gene match accounts for. Collaborating institutions collected whole blood in K2EDTA tubes following their own protocols. For TCRbeta analysis, collaborators shipped samples in one of three forms: frozen whole blood, isolated PBMCs, or DNA extracted from either of those sample types. The clonotype comes from a man between 65 and 79 years old with active or convalescent COVID-19. What was sequenced was peripheral blood. Rearrangement joined TRBV18 to TRBJ1-1, with 9 central nucleotides matching TRBD1. The CDR3 protein sequence reads: CASSQNRGRSTEAFF. The nucleotides are TGTGCCAGCTCACAGAACAGGGGGCGGAGCACTGAAGCTTTCTTT.